The source of this T cell receptor (beta chain) is a study of response to subunit inactivated influenza vaccine. Using its own MiXCR run on the RT-PCR reads, TCRdb lists one record per CDR3 protein. The sample records roughly 650,000 distinct CDR3 sequences, 15% to 18% being singletons. V was clipped by 3 bases and J by 3 bases; unmatched bases: 7. The length of the CDR3 is 16 residues. Per germline, CDR1 ENHRY and CDR2 SYGVKD. This clonotype has more than one count but fewer than ten. The chain joins TRBV10-3 to TRBJ1-5, with 8 bases matching TRBD1. The TCR comes from a man aged 45-65 years who received an inactivated influenza vaccine. The sequenced sample was PBMCs from blood, obtained 11 to 12 days after vaccination. In DNA, the CDR3 is TGTGCCATCAGTGAATCGACAGGGGTGGCCAATCAGCCCCAGCATTTT. As protein: CAISESTGVANQPQHF.